This T cell receptor (beta chain) was recorded in a study of cytomegalovirus exposure and HLA in healthy donors (dated by TCRdb to the late 2010s). Study-level background: An earlier analysis of some 620 of the donors reported 250 to 350 Gb of sequence data and 117 million unique TCR beta sequences obtained from some 200 million T cells. Of the roughly 410 genotyped donors, 81% were placed in the genetic ancestry cluster associated with self-reported Caucasian donors. Using immunosequencing, the study profiled T cell repertoires from some 670 subjects and related those repertoires to cytomegalovirus serostatus. Rather than using new phenotypic data, the later analysis identified candidate immune exposures from TCR beta sequences and from how often those sequences occurred across donors. Among over 350 genotyped donors of the cohort, an average of approximately 240,000 unique TCR beta nucleotide sequences were sequenced per donor, roughly 18% of them non-productive. The aim of the study was to test whether cataloging public T cell receptors could identify signatures of past pathogen exposure. A later genetic analysis took genome-wide SNP genotypes for about 65% of the 666 donors and used that subset as a discovery cohort. Both class I and class II loci were covered by HLA typing, at four-digit resolution. Approximately 310 gigabases of sequencing data and tens of millions of unique TCR sequences were included in an early release covering roughly 700 HLA-typed donors. Besides the first cohort of roughly 660 subjects, a separate validation cohort made up of roughly 130 different subjects was used. High-throughput TCR immunosequencing, statistical association of individual TCRs with disease status, and machine learning were combined to predict cytomegalovirus infection status. An earlier analysis of 587 of the donors applied high-throughput TCR beta sequencing to assess whether each TCR beta V gene segment acted as functional or pseudogenic. In a later analysis, previously published TCR beta repertoires from 670 or so donors were re-analyzed and high-resolution HLA genotyping was added so that TCR occurrence patterns could be studied. The number of donors typed differed by locus, with roughly 620-640 for A, B, C, DRB1 and DQB1, about 500 for DQA1, 600 to 610 for DPA1, and some 440 for DPB1. Donor age, sex, ethnicity and CMV serostatus were compiled together with the repertoire data. Every discovery cohort repertoire had been produced on one sequencing platform. Because of strong linkage in the cohort, a handful of DR-DQ haplotypes were treated as single units for association and clustering. Study-wide conclusions, independent of this receptor: When HLA alleles, especially DR and DQ, strongly co-occurred, attributing TCR associations to individual alleles was difficult. For the cohort, immune exposure information was limited to CMV serostatus. In an earlier analysis of approximately 590 of the donors, most TCR beta V segments appeared in productive rearrangements about 87% or about 30% of the time, broadly matching IMGT annotations. A later analysis found that most CMV-associated TCR beta chains appeared HLA-restricted, with HLA associations seemingly driven largely by CMV exposure. In the study, 164 TCR beta chains were listed as associated with cytomegalovirus. A further reported finding was that TCR beta sequences accurately predicted the HLA-A and HLA-B alleles for most subjects in the first cohort. Because HLA typing was missing for some donors at each locus, association tests included only the typed subset. At a false discovery rate of 0.05, a later analysis linked 16,000 or so TCR beta sequences to specific HLA alleles. Some IMGT-functional V segments, including TRBV6-2 and TRBV6-3, could not be distinguished by the 87-base-pair reads and were therefore excluded. It was suggested by the authors that the approach could potentially be generalized to other disease states and immunological phenotypes. While some public TCRs were present in many individuals, most TCR sequences turned up only very rarely across donors. In a later analysis, the rate of TCR association differed among HLA loci, with DRB1 alleles having the most associated TCRs and HLA-C alleles having the fewest. The sequencing pipeline was judged likely to have produced a cluster of highly shared sequence variants as a technical artifact. In vitro tests confirmed that a few of the cytomegalovirus-associated TCR beta chains recognize cytomegalovirus antigens. Presence/absence analyses assumed roughly uniform sequencing depth across donors, an assumption that may not hold. In a later genetic analysis, fewer N-insertions in productive TCRs were reported among donors in an Asian-associated ancestry cluster than the approximately 670-donor mean. Cytomegalovirus status was reported to be diagnosed by the classifier with high specificity and sensitivity in both the original and validation cohorts. V-gene and J-gene trimming of TCR beta chains was associated with a missense DCLRE1C variant in a later genetic analysis, and the association was replicated in an independent cohort. In a later analysis, HLA-associated TCR beta chains showed more clonal expansion and lower generation probabilities than non-associated chains that were equally common. Seventeen rarely observed V segments, including chromosome 9 orphons, were excluded from the earlier analysis of 550 to 700 of the donors because counts were too low. In a later analysis, several top co-occurrence clusters were reported to appear linked to parvovirus B19, influenza, CMV and Epstein-Barr virus. Correlated functional status among segregating V segments might be attributable to linkage disequilibrium, but an unknown experimental factor could not be ruled out. The cohort was sequenced for TCR beta chains only, and without alpha or paired-chain data the features that could be detected were limited.

Receptors were amplified or captured by the immunoSEQ multiplex PCR assay. A mixture of 60 forward primers for TCR Vbeta segments and 13 reverse primers for TCR Jbeta segments was used in the multiplex PCR. Amplification of the CDR3 region of rearranged TCR beta genes was performed with a multiplex PCR assay on genomic DNA. Amplified TCR beta libraries were sequenced as 87-base-pair reads on the Illumina HiSeq System. The study's processing was this. Across the 670 or so repertoires, a later analysis counted approximately 75 million unique TCR beta chains, about 10 million of which were shared by at least two donors. Raw reads were error-corrected and collapsed into unique sequences with a nearest-neighbor algorithm that merged closely related sequences to remove PCR and sequencing errors. To assign V, D and J gene segments, CDR3 sequences were aligned to IMGT reference sequences. For a sequence to be retained, at least a six-nucleotide match to both a V gene segment and a J gene segment was required. Rearrangements were classified as productive when the CDR3 lacked stop codons and remained in frame with V and J, and all other rearrangements were classified as non-productive. CDR3 was defined according to IMGT convention as the region running from the second conserved V-encoded cysteine to the conserved J-encoded phenylalanine. The earlier analysis of 500 to 750 of the donors excluded any sequence lacking an unambiguous match to a single V gene segment. In an earlier analysis of some 590 of the donors, V segments were called functional above 56.7% productive rearrangements and were called segregating when the between-donor standard deviation exceeded 5%. To diagnose cytomegalovirus status from the catalog of TCR beta chain sequences, a statistical classification framework was built. In a later analysis, TCR nucleotide sequences were compared against IMGT/GENE-DB human TR gene sequences so that V and J genes could be assigned. Using the TCRdist pipeline, a later analysis assigned CDR3 sequences along with most-parsimonious VDJ recombination scenarios. In a later analysis, every TCR beta chain was defined by the combination of its CDR3 amino acid sequence and its V-gene family, and reads without a unique V-gene family were dropped. To address suspected cross-contamination and a sequencing artifact, a later analysis removed roughly 580 highly shared, low-generation-probability nucleotide sequences. In a later analysis, a clonal expansion index was calculated for each public chain from normalized within-repertoire ranks of inferred template counts. In a later analysis, generation probabilities were computed using a VDJ recombination model fitted to out-of-frame rearrangements, and the results were checked against IGoR. In a later analysis, hypergeometric tests were used to score TCR-TCR, TCR-HLA and TCR-CMV co-occurrence, with a repertoire-size bias correction applied to TCR pairs. To estimate false discovery rates, a later analysis permuted the HLA or CMV assignments 20 times. A later analysis grouped co-occurring TCRs with DBSCAN, adding TCRdist sequence similarity when clustering within HLA-allele-positive subsets. Repertoires with fewer than 30,000 or more than 120,000 public chains were left out of co-occurrence clustering, as were a few repertoires with anomalous nucleotide sharing. The table was pulled from immuneACCESS by TCRdb, which kept in-frame rearrangements only. Such tables lose some clones; where checked, under half of the loss comes from unresolved V genes, and the rest has no known cause. The DNA was the basis for D and trimming; V, J and clone size are from that table. In this sample the table shows over 150,000 clones, roughly four fifths of which occur a single time. The ten biggest clones cover over 8.5% of the sample.

At the junction V is shortened by 4 bases and J by 3 bases; bases outside the gene matches: 5. From the cysteine up to the phenylalanine, the CDR3 has a length of 14 residues. Kept here is only the CDR3 DNA, which spans 42 bases and is read in frame from base 1. According to the germline V gene, CDR1 reads MGHRA and CDR2 reads YSYEKL. Comments on this clone: The clone's antigen remains unknown. No base-level quality is on record; no much larger clone is a single base apart.

The cohort comprised 550 to 700 healthy bone marrow donors. At the time of sampling, every cohort member was nominally healthy, though immune exposures that went unrecorded were likely present. The donor tested CMV seropositive, placing the donor among the 290 or so seropositive members of the cohort. Every donor gave a peripheral blood sample, and the peripheral blood mononuclear cells from that sample were used for TCR beta sequencing. Genomic DNA was extracted from the blood cell samples with the Qiagen DNeasy Blood Extraction Kit. In this chain, TRBV4-1 is recombined with TRBJ1-1, and 7 junction bases match TRBD1. This clonotype was sampled from a man aged 50-59 years in good health and CMV-seropositive. The sequenced sample consisted of PBMCs. The CDR3 loop reads CASSLQGGYTEAFF. At the DNA level, the sequence is TGCGCCAGCAGCCTCCAGGGGGGATACACTGAAGCTTTCTTT.